This TCR beta chain was retrieved from a study of T cell therapy after organ transplantation. Turning to the study itself: 20 to 29 weeks after therapy completion, long-term post-therapy blood was collected. Study results and limitations: Nonresponders had marked pretherapy clonal expansions and little post-therapy change.

The data were produced by immunoSEQ multiplex PCR, yet TCRdb's version contains in-frame clones alone and is incomplete. Of approximately 15,000 clones in the sample, approximately 85% are singletons; the top ten hold 30% to 35%. Trimming cost V 6 bases and J 3 bases, with 11 bases left between them. The CDR3 loop spans 13 amino acids. Germline CDR1 SGHVS, CDR2 FQNEAQ. The time point here: 20-29 weeks after completion of therapy. As regards this clone: Its antigen is unidentified.

Sequenced here: CD8+ T cells from blood, sampled after autologous CMV-specific T cell therapy. The receptor was derived from a human patient who had received a solid organ transplant and had CMV disease. The graft donor may have contributed some T cells. The genes are TRBV7-8 and TRBJ1-2; D is ambiguous. CDR3 sequence reads: CASRKHEDYGYTF. DNA for the CDR3: TGTGCCAGCAGAAAACACGAGGACTATGGCTACACCTTC.